The 3 T cell receptor beta chains below all came from one sample that was sequenced in a study of spatial heterogeneity in lung cancer. Whole-study results and caveats: Higher tumor mutation counts went along with higher counts of expanded intratumoral alpha and beta TCRs.

These receptors are not linked to any known antigen. Noted time point: sample taken at primary tumor resection. TCRdb re-analysed the 5' RACE reads in MiXCR, keeping a single row per CDR3 protein. This table has 7,500 to 8,000 distinct CDR3 sequences, 6% to 7% appearing once. The sequencing used lung tumor tissue, collected at surgery. The receptors were gathered from a female donor with early-stage non-small cell lung cancer.

The table lists this clonotype with many counts. The chain is built from TRBV5-4 and TRBJ2-4; 9 nucleotides agree with TRBD1. The V gene end was trimmed by 3 bases and the J gene end by 8 bases; junction bases not matched to a gene: 12. Germline V CDR1 and CDR2: SGHNT, YYREEE (reference sequence). The CDR3 runs to 16 residues. CDR3 bases: TGTGCCAGCAGCTCGGACTCCACAGGGGGCGGATACATTCAGTACTTC. Protein sequence: CASSSDSTGGGYIQYF.

By sample share, this clonotype is medium-sized. V gene TRBV27 combines with J gene TRBJ2-3; no firm D call. Trimming took off 2 bases at V and 1 base at J, with 7 bases between the two ends. The CDR3 totals 14 residues. Germline CDR1 is MNHEY and CDR2 is SMNVEV (reference sequence). The CDR3 here is CASSLGRGTDTQYF. DNA of the CDR3: TGTGCCAGCAGTTTAGGCCGGGGCACAGATACGCAGTATTTT.

This clonotype was picked up a small number of times. The V call is TRBV28, the J call TRBJ2-1; TRBD1 might be the D (5 bases). Per the germline V gene, CDR1 is MDHEN and CDR2 is SYDVKM. With 6 bases removed from V and 0 bases from J, the gap between germline ends came to 15 bases. The CDR3 contains 16 residues. This CDR3 is CASRESGATSYNEQFF. CDR3 nucleotides: TGTGCCAGCAGGGAGTCTGGGGCCACCTCCTACAATGAGCAGTTCTTC.